The present entry profiles one T cell receptor beta chain with its context. TCRdb re-called the RT-PCR reads through MiXCR, storing one row per CDR3 protein. The data contain 920,000 or so distinct CDR3 sequences, more than 15% of them singletons. This record comes from a study of patients and donors after allogeneic stem cell transplantation. The CDR3 sequence is 14 residues long. V lost 3 bases, J lost 1 base, and 10 bases lay in between. Germline CDR1 reads SGHRS; CDR2 reads YFSETQ. Sequencing input: blood, either unsorted or a sorted T cell fraction (not recorded which). This clonotype was sampled from a human donor who was either an allogeneic HSCT recipient or a stem cell or donor lymphocyte infusion donor (not recorded which). It is not recorded whose cells these are; they may come from a transplant donor. The V call is TRBV5-1, the J call TRBJ1-1; D remains unclear. In DNA form, the CDR3 reads TGCGCCAGCAGCTCGGGCCCTAGGAACACTGAAGCTTTCTTT. This gives the protein CASSSGPRNTEAFF.